The T cell receptor beta chain under discussion was sequenced for a study of cytomegalovirus exposure and HLA in healthy donors. The method was immunoSEQ multiplex PCR; TCRdb's version includes in-frame clones alone and lacks a portion of them. This sample yields about 250,000 clones, of which just under 90% are seen a single time; 2.5% to 3% belongs to the top ten. This TCR came from a man in his late teens or twenties in good health and CMV-seronegative. Source material: PBMCs.

The CDR3 region is CASSQVEDRGKSYEQYF. The CDR3 DNA follows: TGTGCCAGCAGCCAAGTTGAGGACAGGGGGAAGTCCTACGAGCAGTACTTC. The J gene is TRBJ2-7, the V gene TRBV14; 10 bases are shared with TRBD1. Germline CDR1 reads SGHDN; CDR2 reads FVKESK. The CDR3 contains 17 residues. Losses at the gene ends were 1 base for V and 1 base for J; bases not matched to a gene: 7.